Listed below are T cell receptor beta chains from one sample, sequenced in a study of vaccination effects on CD4 cells after COVID-19. Clones were read by immunoSEQ multiplex PCR, and TCRdb kept only the in-frame ones, dropping some. The sample contains approximately 74,000 clones, over 65% of which appear only once. No antigens are known for them. The source material was CD4+ T cells from PBMCs cultured without peptide, sampled after COVID-19 vaccination. The origin of the receptors is a human donor who received a COVID-19 vaccine. The CDR3 runs from the conserved cysteine through the conserved F or W. A D gene is named only where the DNA matches it firmly. Not every row has a clone size; where given, it reads once, few, many or a size class.

clone_size: -; cdr3_length: 16; v_call: TRBV5-1; j_call: TRBJ1-5; d_call: -; cdr3_nt: TGCGCCAGCAGCTTCGGTGGACCGAATAGCAATCAGCCCCAGCATTTT; cdr3_aa: CASSFGGPNSNQPQHF
clone_size: -; cdr3_length: 14; v_call: TRBV13; j_call: TRBJ1-6; d_call: -; cdr3_nt: TGTGCCAGCAGCTTAGCCGAGCCTCCCTCACCCCTCCACTTT; cdr3_aa: CASSLAEPPSPLHF
clone_size: few; cdr3_length: 15; v_call: TRBV2; j_call: TRBJ2-1; d_call: TRBD2; cdr3_nt: TGTGCCAGCAGTGAAAGGGCTAGCGGGGCAAATGAGCAGTTCTTC; cdr3_aa: CASSERASGANEQFF
clone_size: -; cdr3_length: 15; v_call: TRBV6-2/TRBV6-3; j_call: TRBJ1-2; d_call: -; cdr3_nt: TGTGCCAGCAGTTACAATGGGGAACCTAACTATGGCTACACCTTC; cdr3_aa: CASSYNGEPNYGYTF
clone_size: -; cdr3_length: 16; v_call: TRBV28; j_call: TRBJ1-5; d_call: -; cdr3_nt: TGTGCCAGCACCCCCCGGGGCCAGGGGAGAAATCAGCCCCAGCATTTT; cdr3_aa: CASTPRGQGRNQPQHF
clone_size: -; cdr3_length: 14; v_call: TRBV6-5; j_call: TRBJ2-3; d_call: TRBD2; cdr3_nt: TGTGCCAGCAGGGTAGCGGGGCCCCCAGATACGCAGTATTTT; cdr3_aa: CASRVAGPPDTQYF
clone_size: -; cdr3_length: 14; v_call: TRBV27; j_call: TRBJ2-5; d_call: -; cdr3_nt: TGTGCCAGCAGTCTCAACAGGGGGGGAGAGACCCAGTACTTC; cdr3_aa: CASSLNRGGETQYF
clone_size: -; cdr3_length: 16; v_call: TRBV6-6; j_call: TRBJ1-1; d_call: -; cdr3_nt: TGTGCCAGCGGCGCCGGACAGCGAGTCGTGAACACTGAAGCTTTCTTT; cdr3_aa: CASGAGQRVVNTEAFF
clone_size: -; cdr3_length: 13; v_call: TRBV14; j_call: TRBJ1-2; d_call: -; cdr3_nt: TGTGCCAGCAGCCATACGAGGTCCTATGGCTACACCTTC; cdr3_aa: CASSHTRSYGYTF
clone_size: few; cdr3_length: 19; v_call: TRBV3-1/TRBV3-2; j_call: TRBJ1-5; d_call: TRBD1; cdr3_nt: TGTGCCAGCAGCCAGGGTACAGGGGGCCCCATTAATAGCAATCAGCCCCAGCATTTT; cdr3_aa: CASSQGTGGPINSNQPQHF
clone_size: -; cdr3_length: 15; v_call: TRBV18; j_call: TRBJ2-5; d_call: TRBD1; cdr3_nt: TGTGCCAGCTCACCACGGACAGGGCTCCAAGAGACCCAGTACTTC; cdr3_aa: CASSPRTGLQETQYF
clone_size: -; cdr3_length: 15; v_call: TRBV9; j_call: TRBJ2-5; d_call: -; cdr3_nt: TGTGCCAGCAGCGTAGGGGTCAACTTGTGGGAGACCCAGTACTTC; cdr3_aa: CASSVGVNLWETQYF
clone_size: -; cdr3_length: 17; v_call: TRBV28; j_call: TRBJ2-1; d_call: TRBD2; cdr3_nt: TGTGCCAGCAGCCGCGGTGGACTAGCGGGGGGGCAGAGTGAGCAGTTCTTC; cdr3_aa: CASSRGGLAGGQSEQFF
clone_size: -; cdr3_length: 14; v_call: TRBV6-6; j_call: TRBJ1-2; d_call: -; cdr3_nt: TGTGCCAGCAGTCCTCCTACAGGGACACGTGGCTACACCTTC; cdr3_aa: CASSPPTGTRGYTF
clone_size: -; cdr3_length: 15; v_call: TRBV18; j_call: TRBJ2-1; d_call: TRBD2; cdr3_nt: TGTGCCAGCTCACGGACTAGCGGGGTTTACAATGAGCAGTTCTTC; cdr3_aa: CASSRTSGVYNEQFF
clone_size: -; cdr3_length: 13; v_call: TRBV6-6; j_call: TRBJ1-5; d_call: -; cdr3_nt: TGTGCCAGCAGGGAGCAGGGGACTCAGCCCCAGCATTTT; cdr3_aa: CASREQGTQPQHF
clone_size: -; cdr3_length: 16; v_call: TRBV5-1; j_call: TRBJ1-2; d_call: -; cdr3_nt: TGCGCCAGCAGCTTCAACGACAGAACCTCTAACTATGGCTACACCTTC; cdr3_aa: CASSFNDRTSNYGYTF
clone_size: -; cdr3_length: 16; v_call: TRBV18; j_call: TRBJ1-1; d_call: -; cdr3_nt: TGTGCCAGCTCACCCTCGCGAGGGGCGAGGGACACTGAAGCTTTCTTT; cdr3_aa: CASSPSRGARDTEAFF
clone_size: few; cdr3_length: 15; v_call: TRBV6-5; j_call: TRBJ1-5; d_call: -; cdr3_nt: TGTGCCAGCAGCGGCGGGACGAATAGCAATCAGCCCCAGCATTTT; cdr3_aa: CASSGGTNSNQPQHF
clone_size: once; cdr3_length: 16; v_call: TRBV7-2; j_call: TRBJ1-1; d_call: TRBD1; cdr3_nt: TGTGCCAGCAGCTTTAGGCAGGGGGCAGGTGACACTGAAGCTTTCTTT; cdr3_aa: CASSFRQGAGDTEAFF
clone_size: -; cdr3_length: 13; v_call: TRBV7-3; j_call: TRBJ2-2; d_call: -; cdr3_nt: TGTGCCAGCAGCGTAGCGAACACCGGGGAGCTGTTTTTT; cdr3_aa: CASSVANTGELFF
clone_size: -; cdr3_length: 12; v_call: TRBV29-1; j_call: TRBJ2-5; d_call: -; cdr3_nt: TGCAGCGCCCCACTAGTGCAAGAGACCCAGTACTTC; cdr3_aa: CSAPLVQETQYF
clone_size: -; cdr3_length: 14; v_call: TRBV7-2; j_call: TRBJ2-5; d_call: -; cdr3_nt: TGTGCCAGCAGCTTAGCCGGGTGGGGGGAGACCCAGTACTTC; cdr3_aa: CASSLAGWGETQYF
clone_size: -; cdr3_length: 16; v_call: TRBV6-6; j_call: TRBJ2-2; d_call: TRBD2; cdr3_nt: TGTGCCAGCAGGGGAGGGACTAGCCTAGGCACCGGGGAGCTGTTTTTT; cdr3_aa: CASRGGTSLGTGELFF
clone_size: -; cdr3_length: 15; v_call: TRBV4-1; j_call: TRBJ2-5; d_call: -; cdr3_nt: TGCGCCAGCAGCCGAAGACTAGTCTCTCTGGAGACCCAGTACTTC; cdr3_aa: CASSRRLVSLETQYF
clone_size: -; cdr3_length: 15; v_call: TRBV7-2; j_call: TRBJ2-5; d_call: -; cdr3_nt: TGTGCCAGCAGCTTAGCGGCAGCGACCCAAGAGACCCAGTACTTC; cdr3_aa: CASSLAAATQETQYF
clone_size: -; cdr3_length: 14; v_call: TRBV6-6; j_call: TRBJ1-1; d_call: -; cdr3_nt: TGTGCCAGCTCACCGGAGGGGATGAACACTGAAGCTTTCTTT; cdr3_aa: CASSPEGMNTEAFF
clone_size: once; cdr3_length: 15; v_call: TRBV5-1; j_call: TRBJ2-3; d_call: -; cdr3_nt: TGCGCCAGCAGCTTGGAGAGGTCTAGCACAGATACGCAGTATTTT; cdr3_aa: CASSLERSSTDTQYF
clone_size: -; cdr3_length: 16; v_call: TRBV5-1; j_call: TRBJ2-3; d_call: -; cdr3_nt: TGCGCCAGCAGCTCGCTACCGGCGGGGGCGAAAGATACGCAGTATTTT; cdr3_aa: CASSSLPAGAKDTQYF
clone_size: -; cdr3_length: 13; v_call: TRBV6-5; j_call: TRBJ1-4; d_call: -; cdr3_nt: TGTGCCAGCAGTAGAGGCGAGAAGGAAAAACTGTTTTTT; cdr3_aa: CASSRGEKEKLFF
clone_size: -; cdr3_length: 14; v_call: TRBV2; j_call: TRBJ1-2; d_call: TRBD1; cdr3_nt: TGTGCCAGCAACCAGGGGGCGCGCGACTATGGCTACACCTTC; cdr3_aa: CASNQGARDYGYTF
clone_size: -; cdr3_length: 14; v_call: TRBV30; j_call: TRBJ1-1; d_call: -; cdr3_nt: TGTGCCTGGAGTGTAAACTTACCGAACACTGAAGCTTTCTTT; cdr3_aa: CAWSVNLPNTEAFF
clone_size: once; cdr3_length: 16; v_call: TRBV7-3; j_call: TRBJ2-3; d_call: TRBD1; cdr3_nt: TGTGCCAGCAGCTTTAGGGACAGGAGCTACACAGATACGCAGTATTTT; cdr3_aa: CASSFRDRSYTDTQYF
clone_size: -; cdr3_length: 14; v_call: TRBV5-1; j_call: TRBJ1-1; d_call: -; cdr3_nt: TGCGCCAGCAGCACGGAACCGGTGAACACTGAAGCTTTCTTT; cdr3_aa: CASSTEPVNTEAFF
clone_size: -; cdr3_length: 15; v_call: TRBV10-3; j_call: TRBJ1-1; d_call: -; cdr3_nt: TGTGCCATCAGTGAACGTGCAGACATGAACACTGAAGCTTTCTTT; cdr3_aa: CAISERADMNTEAFF
clone_size: once; cdr3_length: 14; v_call: TRBV5-4; j_call: TRBJ2-5; d_call: -; cdr3_nt: TGTGCCAGCAGCTTGACCGACGGAAAAGAGACCCAGTACTTC; cdr3_aa: CASSLTDGKETQYF
clone_size: -; cdr3_length: 14; v_call: TRBV5-1; j_call: TRBJ2-1; d_call: -; cdr3_nt: TGCGCCAGCAGCTTGATGTCGGGGTACAATGAGCAGTTCTTC; cdr3_aa: CASSLMSGYNEQFF
clone_size: -; cdr3_length: 13; v_call: TRBV18; j_call: TRBJ1-1; d_call: -; cdr3_nt: TGTGCCAGCTCACCTCAGGGGAACACTGAAGCTTTCTTT; cdr3_aa: CASSPQGNTEAFF
clone_size: -; cdr3_length: 15; v_call: TRBV24-1; j_call: TRBJ1-2; d_call: TRBD1; cdr3_nt: TGTGCCACCAGTGATCTAAGGGGGCCAGACTATGGCTACACCTTC; cdr3_aa: CATSDLRGPDYGYTF
clone_size: few; cdr3_length: 14; v_call: TRBV14; j_call: TRBJ1-2; d_call: -; cdr3_nt: TGTGCCAGCAGCCAAGACAGGGGCCCCTATGGCTACACCTTC; cdr3_aa: CASSQDRGPYGYTF
clone_size: -; cdr3_length: 11; v_call: TRBV6-2/TRBV6-3; j_call: TRBJ1-6; d_call: -; cdr3_nt: TGTGCCAGCAGTCGGGGTTCACCCCTCCACTTT; cdr3_aa: CASSRGSPLHF
clone_size: -; cdr3_length: 14; v_call: TRBV5-1; j_call: TRBJ1-6; d_call: TRBD1; cdr3_nt: TGCGCCAGCAGCCAGGGGGCAGGGAATTCACCCCTCCACTTT; cdr3_aa: CASSQGAGNSPLHF
clone_size: -; cdr3_length: 13; v_call: TRBV6-1; j_call: TRBJ1-1; d_call: -; cdr3_nt: TGTGCCAGCAGTGAATCTGGACAGCGTGAAGCTTTCTTT; cdr3_aa: CASSESGQREAFF
clone_size: -; cdr3_length: 19; v_call: TRBV21-1; j_call: TRBJ2-6; d_call: -; cdr3_nt: TGTGCCAGCAGCAAAGCGCCGGCACCCCCGAGCTCTGGGGCCAACGTCCTGACTTTC; cdr3_aa: CASSKAPAPPSSGANVLTF
clone_size: -; cdr3_length: 16; v_call: TRBV5-8; j_call: TRBJ1-4; d_call: -; cdr3_nt: TGTGCCAGCAGCCTAGGGACCGGTGCAACTAATGAAAAACTGTTTTTT; cdr3_aa: CASSLGTGATNEKLFF
clone_size: -; cdr3_length: 16; v_call: TRBV6-6; j_call: TRBJ1-6; d_call: TRBD1; cdr3_nt: TGTGCCAGCAGTTACTTTAGGGACAGGGGGAATTCACCCCTCCACTTT; cdr3_aa: CASSYFRDRGNSPLHF
clone_size: few; cdr3_length: 12; v_call: TRBV6-5; j_call: TRBJ1-5; d_call: -; cdr3_nt: TGTGCCAGCTGTCCCGGCAATCAGCCCCAGCATTTT; cdr3_aa: CASCPGNQPQHF
clone_size: -; cdr3_length: 15; v_call: TRBV29-1; j_call: TRBJ2-1; d_call: TRBD1; cdr3_nt: TGCAGCGTGAAACCGGGACAGGGGGCGATAAATGAGCAGTTCTTC; cdr3_aa: CSVKPGQGAINEQFF